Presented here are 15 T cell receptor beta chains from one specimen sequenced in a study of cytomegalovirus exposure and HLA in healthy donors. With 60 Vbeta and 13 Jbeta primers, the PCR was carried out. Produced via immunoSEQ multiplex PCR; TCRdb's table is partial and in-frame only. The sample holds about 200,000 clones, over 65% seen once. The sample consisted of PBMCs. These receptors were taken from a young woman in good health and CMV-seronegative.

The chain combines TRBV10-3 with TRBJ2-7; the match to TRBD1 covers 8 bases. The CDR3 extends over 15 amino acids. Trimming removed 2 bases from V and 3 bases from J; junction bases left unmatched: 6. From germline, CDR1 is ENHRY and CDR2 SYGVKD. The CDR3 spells CAISERRTGNYEQYF. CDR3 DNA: TGTGCCATCAGTGAGCGCCGGACAGGGAACTACGAGCAGTACTTC.

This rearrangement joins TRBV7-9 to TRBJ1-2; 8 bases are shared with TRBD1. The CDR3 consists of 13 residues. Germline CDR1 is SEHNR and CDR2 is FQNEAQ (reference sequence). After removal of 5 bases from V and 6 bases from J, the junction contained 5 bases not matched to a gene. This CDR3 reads CASSDPGQDGYTF. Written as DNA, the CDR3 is TGTGCCAGCAGCGACCCGGGACAGGATGGCTACACCTTC.

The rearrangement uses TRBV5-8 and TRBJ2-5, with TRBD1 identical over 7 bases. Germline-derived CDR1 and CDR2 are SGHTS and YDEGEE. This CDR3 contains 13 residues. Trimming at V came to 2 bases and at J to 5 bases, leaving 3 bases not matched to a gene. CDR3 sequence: CASSLQGLETQYF. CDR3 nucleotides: TGTGCCAGCAGCTTACAGGGGCTGGAGACCCAGTACTTC.

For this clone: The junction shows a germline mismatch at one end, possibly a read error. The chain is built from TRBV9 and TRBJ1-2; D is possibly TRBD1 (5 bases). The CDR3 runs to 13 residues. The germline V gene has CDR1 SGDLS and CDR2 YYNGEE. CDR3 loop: CASSVSRTFGYPF. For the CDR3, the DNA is TGTGCCAGCAGCGTATCTCGGACATTTGGCTACCCCTTC.

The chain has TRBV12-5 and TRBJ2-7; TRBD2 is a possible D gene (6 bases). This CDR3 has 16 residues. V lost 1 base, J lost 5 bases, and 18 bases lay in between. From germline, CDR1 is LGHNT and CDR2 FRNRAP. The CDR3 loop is CASGLEGGGLKDEQYF. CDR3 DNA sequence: TGTGCTAGTGGTTTGGAAGGAGGAGGGTTGAAGGACGAGCAGTACTTC. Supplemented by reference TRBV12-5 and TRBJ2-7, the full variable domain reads DARVTQTPRHKVTEMGQEVTMRCQPILGHNTVFWYRQTMMQGLELLAYFRNRAPLDDSGMPKDRFSAEMPDATLATLKIQPSEPRDSAVYFCASGLEGGGLKDEQYFGPGTRLTVT.

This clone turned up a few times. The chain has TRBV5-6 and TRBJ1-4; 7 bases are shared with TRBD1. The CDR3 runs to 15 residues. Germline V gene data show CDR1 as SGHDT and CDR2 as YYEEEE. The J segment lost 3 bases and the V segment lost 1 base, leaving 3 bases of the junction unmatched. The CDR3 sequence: CASSLMGQPNEKLFF. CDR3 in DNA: TGTGCCAGCAGCTTGATGGGACAGCCTAATGAAAAACTGTTTTTT. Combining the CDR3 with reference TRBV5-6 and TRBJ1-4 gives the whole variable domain DAGVTQSPTHLIKTRGQQVTLRCSPKSGHDTVSWYQQALGQGPQFIFQYYEEEERQRGNFPDRFSGHQFPNYSSELNVNALLLGDSALYLCASSLMGQPNEKLFFGSGTQLSVL.

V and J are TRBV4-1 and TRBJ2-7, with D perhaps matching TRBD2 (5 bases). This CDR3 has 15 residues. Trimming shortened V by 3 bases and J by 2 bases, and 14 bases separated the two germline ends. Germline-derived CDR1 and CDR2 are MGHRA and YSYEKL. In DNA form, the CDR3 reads TGCGCCAGCAGCCAGGGAGCCGGGCCTCCCTACGAGCAGTACTTC. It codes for CASSQGAGPPYEQYF.

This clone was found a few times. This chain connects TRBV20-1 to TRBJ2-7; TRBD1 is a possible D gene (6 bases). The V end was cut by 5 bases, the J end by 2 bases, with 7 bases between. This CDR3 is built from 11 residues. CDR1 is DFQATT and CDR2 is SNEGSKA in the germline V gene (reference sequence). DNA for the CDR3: TGCAGTGCTTGGGACACCTACGAGCAGTACTTC. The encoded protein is CSAWDTYEQYF.

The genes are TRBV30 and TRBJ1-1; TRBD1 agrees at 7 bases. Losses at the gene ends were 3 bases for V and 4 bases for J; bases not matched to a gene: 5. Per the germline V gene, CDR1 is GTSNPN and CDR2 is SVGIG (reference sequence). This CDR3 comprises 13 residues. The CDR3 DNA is TGTGCCTGGAGCGCTACAGGGGTCACTGAAGCTTTCTTT. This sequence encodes CAWSATGVTEAFF. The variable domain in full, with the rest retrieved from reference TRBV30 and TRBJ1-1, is SQTIHQWPATLVQPVGSPLSLECTVEGTSNPNLYWYRQAAGRGLQLLFYSVGIGQISSEVPQNLSASRPQDRQFILSSKKLLLSDSGFYLCAWSATGVTEAFFGQGTRLTVV.

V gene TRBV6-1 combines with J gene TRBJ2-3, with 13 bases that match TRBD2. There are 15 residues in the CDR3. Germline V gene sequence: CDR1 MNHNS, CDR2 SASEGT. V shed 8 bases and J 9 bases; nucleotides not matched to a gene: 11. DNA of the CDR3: TGTGCCAGCGGGGAGACTAGCGGGGGGCCCCGAACGCAGTATTTT. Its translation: CASGETSGGPRTQYF.

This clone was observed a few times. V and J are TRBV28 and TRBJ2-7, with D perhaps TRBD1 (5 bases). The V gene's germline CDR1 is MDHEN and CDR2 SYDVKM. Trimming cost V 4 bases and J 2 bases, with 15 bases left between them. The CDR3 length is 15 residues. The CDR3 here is CASSSSGLGTYEQYF. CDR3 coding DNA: TGTGCCAGCAGTTCATCAGGGCTTGGTACCTACGAGCAGTACTTC. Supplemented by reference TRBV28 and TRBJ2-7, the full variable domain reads DVKVTQSSRYLVKRTGEKVFLECVQDMDHENMFWYRQDPGLGLRLIYFSYDVKMKEKGDIPEGYSVSREKKERFSLILESASTNQTSMYLCASSSSGLGTYEQYFGPGTRLTVT.

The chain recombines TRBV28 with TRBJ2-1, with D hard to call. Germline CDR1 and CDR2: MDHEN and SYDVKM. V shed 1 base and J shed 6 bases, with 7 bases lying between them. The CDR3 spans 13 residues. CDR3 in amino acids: CASSLSRFNEQFF. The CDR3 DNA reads TGTGCCAGCAGTTTATCCAGGTTCAATGAGCAGTTCTTC.

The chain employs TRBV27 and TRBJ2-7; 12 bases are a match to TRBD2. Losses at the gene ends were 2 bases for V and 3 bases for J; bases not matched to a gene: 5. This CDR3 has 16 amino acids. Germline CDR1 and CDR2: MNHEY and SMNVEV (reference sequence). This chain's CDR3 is CASSLILAGGYYEQYF. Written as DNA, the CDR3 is TGTGCCAGCAGTTTAATTCTAGCGGGAGGGTACTACGAGCAGTACTTC.

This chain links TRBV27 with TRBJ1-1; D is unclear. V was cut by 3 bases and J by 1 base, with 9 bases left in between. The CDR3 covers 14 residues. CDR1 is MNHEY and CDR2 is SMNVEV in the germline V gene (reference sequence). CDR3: CASSLSSGNTEAFF. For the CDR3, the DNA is TGTGCCAGCAGTTTGTCCTCAGGGAACACTGAAGCTTTCTTT.

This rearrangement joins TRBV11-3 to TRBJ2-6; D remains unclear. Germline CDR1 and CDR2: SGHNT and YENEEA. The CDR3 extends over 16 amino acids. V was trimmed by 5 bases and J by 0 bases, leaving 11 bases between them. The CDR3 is CASSPRLSSGANVLTF. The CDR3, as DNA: TGTGCCAGCAGCCCACGACTGTCCTCTGGGGCCAACGTCCTGACTTTC.